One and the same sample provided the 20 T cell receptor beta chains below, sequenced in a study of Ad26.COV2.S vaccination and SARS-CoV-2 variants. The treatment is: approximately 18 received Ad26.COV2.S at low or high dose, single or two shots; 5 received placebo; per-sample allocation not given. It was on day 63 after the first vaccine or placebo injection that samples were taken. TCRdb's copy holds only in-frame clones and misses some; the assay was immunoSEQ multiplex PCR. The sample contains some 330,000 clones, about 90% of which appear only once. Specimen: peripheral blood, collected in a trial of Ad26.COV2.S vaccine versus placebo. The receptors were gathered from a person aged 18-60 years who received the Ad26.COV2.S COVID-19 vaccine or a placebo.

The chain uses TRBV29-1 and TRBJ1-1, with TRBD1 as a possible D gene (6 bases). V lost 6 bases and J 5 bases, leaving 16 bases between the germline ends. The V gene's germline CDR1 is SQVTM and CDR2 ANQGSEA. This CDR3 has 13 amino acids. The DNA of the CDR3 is TGCAGCGTAGGGGGGGATGGAGGGACTGAAGCTTTCTTT. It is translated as CSVGGDGGTEAFF.

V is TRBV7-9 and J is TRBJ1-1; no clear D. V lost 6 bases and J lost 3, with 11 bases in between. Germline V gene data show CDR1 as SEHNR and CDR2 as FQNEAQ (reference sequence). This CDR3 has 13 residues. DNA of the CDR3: TGTGCCAGCAGTCTAATCCCCGACACTGAAGCTTTCTTT. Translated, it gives CASSLIPDTEAFF.

The CDR3 loop reads CASRRGGSSYEQYF. CDR3 sequence (DNA): TGTGCCAGCCGAAGGGGCGGATCCTCCTACGAGCAGTACTTC. V usage is TRBV13 and J usage is TRBJ2-7, with TRBD1 as a possible D gene (5 bases). In germline, CDR1 is PRHDT, CDR2 FYEKMQ (reference sequence). This CDR3 region has 14 residues. V lost 8 bases to trimming and J lost 0 bases, with 14 bases between them. Full variable domain (missing parts from reference TRBV13 and TRBJ2-7): AAGVIQSPRHLIKEKRETATLKCYPIPRHDTVYWYQQGPGQDPQFLISFYEKMQSDKGSIPDRFSAQQFSDYHSELNMSSLELGDSALYFCASRRGGSSYEQYFGPGTRLTVT.

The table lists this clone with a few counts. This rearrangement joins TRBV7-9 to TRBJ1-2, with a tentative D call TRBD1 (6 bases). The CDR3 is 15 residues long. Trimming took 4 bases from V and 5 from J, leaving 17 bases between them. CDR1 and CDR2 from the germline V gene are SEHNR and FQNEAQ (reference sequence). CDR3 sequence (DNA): TGTGCCAGCAGCTCAGGCGGGGGCTACGAATATGGCTACACCTTC. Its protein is CASSSGGGYEYGYTF.

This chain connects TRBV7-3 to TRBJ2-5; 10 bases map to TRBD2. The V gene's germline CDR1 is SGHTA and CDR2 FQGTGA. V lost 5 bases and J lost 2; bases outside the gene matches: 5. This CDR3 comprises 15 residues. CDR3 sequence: CASSNSGRSQETQYF. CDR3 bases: TGTGCCAGCAGCAATAGCGGGAGGTCTCAAGAGACCCAGTACTTC.

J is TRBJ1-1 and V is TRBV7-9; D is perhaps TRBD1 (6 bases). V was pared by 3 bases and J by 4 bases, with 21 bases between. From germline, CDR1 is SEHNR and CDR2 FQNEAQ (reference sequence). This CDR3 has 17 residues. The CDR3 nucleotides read TGTGCCAGCAGCTTCGTGACCGATGCAGGGGTGATCACTGAAGCTTTCTTT. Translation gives CASSFVTDAGVITEAFF.

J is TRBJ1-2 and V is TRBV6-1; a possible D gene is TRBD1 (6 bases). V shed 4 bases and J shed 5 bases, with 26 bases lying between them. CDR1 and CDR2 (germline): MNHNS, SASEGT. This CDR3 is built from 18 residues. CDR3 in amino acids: CASSVKGERTFSVYGYTF. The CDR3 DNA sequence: TGTGCCAGCAGTGTCAAGGGGGAACGGACCTTTTCTGTGTATGGCTACACCTTC.

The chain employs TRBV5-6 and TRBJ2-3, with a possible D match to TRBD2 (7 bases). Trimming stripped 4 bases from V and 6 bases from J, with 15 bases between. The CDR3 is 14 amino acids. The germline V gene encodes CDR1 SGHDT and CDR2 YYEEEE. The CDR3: CASSLWGGQDTQYF. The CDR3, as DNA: TGTGCCAGCAGCCTCTGGGGGGGGCAGGATACGCAGTATTTT.

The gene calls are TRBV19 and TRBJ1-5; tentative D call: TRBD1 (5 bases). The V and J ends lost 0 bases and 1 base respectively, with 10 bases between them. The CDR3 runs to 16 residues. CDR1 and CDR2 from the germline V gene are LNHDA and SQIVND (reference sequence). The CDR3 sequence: CASSIDLGVSNQPQHF. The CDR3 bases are TGTGCCAGTAGTATAGATCTAGGGGTAAGCAATCAGCCCCAGCATTTT.

CDR3 DNA sequence: TGTGCCAGCAGTTTTTTCCGGCCGGTTCAGGACGTCCCATTCTATGGCTACACCTTC. Translated, it gives CASSFFRPVQDVPFYGYTF. The rearrangement uses TRBV28 and TRBJ1-2, with no clear D. The CDR3 is 19 residues long. Germline assignment: CDR1 MDHEN and CDR2 SYDVKM. Trimming pared 3 bases from V and 4 bases from J, leaving 27 bases between.

CDR3 amino acids: CASSYSGGPHTGELFF. The CDR3 DNA reads TGTGCCAGCAGTTACTCCGGGGGGCCTCACACCGGGGAGCTGTTTTTT. The rearrangement links TRBV6-5 to TRBJ2-2; tentative D call: TRBD2 (7 bases). V lost 0 bases and J lost 3, with 11 bases in between. The length of the CDR3 is 16 residues. Germline V CDR1 and CDR2: MNHEY, SVGAGI.

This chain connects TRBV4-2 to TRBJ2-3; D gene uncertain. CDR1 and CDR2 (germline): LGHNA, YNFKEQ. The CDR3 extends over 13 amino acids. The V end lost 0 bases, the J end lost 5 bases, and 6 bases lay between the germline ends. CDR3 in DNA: TGTGCCAGCAGCCAAGATCAGAAAGATACGCAGTATTTT. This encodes CASSQDQKDTQYF.

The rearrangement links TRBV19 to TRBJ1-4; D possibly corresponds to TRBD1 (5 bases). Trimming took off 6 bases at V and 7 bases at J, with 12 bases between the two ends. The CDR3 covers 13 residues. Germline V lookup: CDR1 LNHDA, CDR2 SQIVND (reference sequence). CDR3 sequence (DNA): TGTGCCAGTAGCCTCTTCGGGGGTGAAAAACTGTTTTTT. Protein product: CASSLFGGEKLFF.

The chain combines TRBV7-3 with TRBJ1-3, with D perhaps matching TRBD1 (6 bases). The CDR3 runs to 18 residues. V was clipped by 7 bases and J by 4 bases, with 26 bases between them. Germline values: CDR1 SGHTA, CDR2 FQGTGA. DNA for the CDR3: TGTGCCAGCACCCGACCCCGGGGGCAGGGTAATATCGGAAACACCATATATTTT. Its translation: CASTRPRGQGNIGNTIYF.

CDR3 region: CASSLGQDDQPQHF. For the CDR3, the DNA is TGTGCCAGCAGCTTAGGACAGGATGATCAGCCCCAGCATTTT. The chain uses TRBV7-6 and TRBJ1-5, with D perhaps TRBD1 (6 bases). This CDR3 contains 14 residues. From germline, CDR1 is SGHVS and CDR2 FNYEAQ. V shed 1 base and J shed 5 bases, with 9 bases lying between them.

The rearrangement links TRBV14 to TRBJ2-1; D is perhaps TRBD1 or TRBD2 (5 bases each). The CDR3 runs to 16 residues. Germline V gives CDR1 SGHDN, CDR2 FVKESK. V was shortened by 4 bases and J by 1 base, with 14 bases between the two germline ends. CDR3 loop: CASSPGTAISYNEQFF. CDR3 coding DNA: TGTGCCAGCAGCCCCGGGACCGCTATATCCTACAATGAGCAGTTCTTC.

CDR3 in amino acids: CASSSYSGLTEAFF. Here the CDR3 DNA reads TGTGCCAGCAGCTCCTACTCGGGACTGACTGAAGCTTTCTTT. The rearrangement uses TRBV9 and TRBJ1-1; possible D gene TRBD1, 5 bases. Germline V CDR1 and CDR2: SGDLS, YYNGEE. The CDR3 is 14 residues long. V was shortened by 4 bases and J by 5 bases, with 15 bases between the two germline ends.

DNA for the CDR3: TGTGCCAGCAGTTTACCAGGATCCTACGAGCAGTACGTC. It yields the protein CASSLPGSYEQYV. The gene calls are TRBV28 and TRBJ2-7, with D uncertain. Trimming left V 2 bases short and J 1 base short, with 6 bases between. CDR3 length: 13 amino acids. Looked up from germline, CDR1 is MDHEN and CDR2 is SYDVKM.

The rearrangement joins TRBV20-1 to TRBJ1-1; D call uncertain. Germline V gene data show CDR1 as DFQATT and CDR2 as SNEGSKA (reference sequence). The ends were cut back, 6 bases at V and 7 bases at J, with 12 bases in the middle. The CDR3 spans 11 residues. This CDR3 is CSADLTHEAFF. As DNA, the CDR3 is TGCAGTGCCGATCTTACACATGAAGCTTTCTTT.

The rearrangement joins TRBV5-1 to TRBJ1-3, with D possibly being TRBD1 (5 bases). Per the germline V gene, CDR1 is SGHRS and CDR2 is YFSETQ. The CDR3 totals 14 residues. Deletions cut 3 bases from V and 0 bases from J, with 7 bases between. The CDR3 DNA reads TGCGCCAGCAGCTCGACAGACTCTGGAAACACCATATATTTT. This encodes CASSSTDSGNTIYF. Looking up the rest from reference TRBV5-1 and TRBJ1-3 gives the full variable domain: KAGVTQTPRYLIKTRGQQVTLSCSPISGHRSVSWYQQTPGQGLQFLFEYFSETQRNKGNFPGRFSGRQFSNSRSEMNVSTLELGDSALYLCASSSTDSGNTIYFGEGSWLTVV.